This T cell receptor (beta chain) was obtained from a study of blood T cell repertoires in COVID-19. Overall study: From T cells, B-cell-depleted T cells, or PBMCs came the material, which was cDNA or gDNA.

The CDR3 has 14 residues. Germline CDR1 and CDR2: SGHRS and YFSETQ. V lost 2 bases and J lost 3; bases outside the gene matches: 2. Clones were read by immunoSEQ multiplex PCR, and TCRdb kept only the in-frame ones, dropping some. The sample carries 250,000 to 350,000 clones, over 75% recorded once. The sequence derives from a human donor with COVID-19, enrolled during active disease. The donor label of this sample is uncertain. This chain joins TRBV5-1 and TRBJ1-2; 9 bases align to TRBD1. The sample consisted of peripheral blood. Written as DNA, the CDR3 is TGCGCCAGCAGCTTTAGGGACAGGGACTATGGCTACACCTTC. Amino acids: CASSFRDRDYGYTF.